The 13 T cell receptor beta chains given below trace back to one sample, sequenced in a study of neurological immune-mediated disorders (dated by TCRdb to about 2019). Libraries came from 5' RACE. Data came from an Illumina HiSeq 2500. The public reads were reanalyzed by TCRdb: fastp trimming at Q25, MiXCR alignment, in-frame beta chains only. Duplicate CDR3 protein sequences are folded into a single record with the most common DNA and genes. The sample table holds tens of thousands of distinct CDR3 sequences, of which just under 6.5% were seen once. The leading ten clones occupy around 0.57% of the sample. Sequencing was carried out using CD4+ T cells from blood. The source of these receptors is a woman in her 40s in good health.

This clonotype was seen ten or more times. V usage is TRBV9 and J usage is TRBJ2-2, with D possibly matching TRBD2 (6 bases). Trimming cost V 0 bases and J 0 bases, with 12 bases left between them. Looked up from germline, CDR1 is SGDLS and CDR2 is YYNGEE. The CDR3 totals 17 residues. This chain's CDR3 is CASSVALPGANTGELFF. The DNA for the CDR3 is TGTGCCAGCAGCGTAGCCCTACCGGGAGCGAACACCGGGGAGCTGTTTTTT.

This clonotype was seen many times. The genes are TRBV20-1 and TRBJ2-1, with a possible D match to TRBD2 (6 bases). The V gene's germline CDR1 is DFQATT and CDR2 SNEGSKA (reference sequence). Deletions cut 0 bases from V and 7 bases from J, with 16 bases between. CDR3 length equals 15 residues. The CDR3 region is CSARDTDYRLNEQFF. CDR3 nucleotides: TGCAGTGCTAGAGATACGGACTACAGATTGAATGAGCAGTTCTTC.

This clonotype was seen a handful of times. This chain's CDR3 is CSAIVSRAGTYEQYF. CDR3 nucleotides: TGCAGTGCGATCGTAAGCAGGGCTGGTACCTACGAGCAGTACTTC. This chain links TRBV20-1 with TRBJ2-7, with TRBD1 as a possible D gene (5 bases). CDR1 and CDR2 from the germline V gene are DFQATT and SNEGSKA (reference sequence). Trimming removed 6 bases at V and 2 bases at J, with 20 bases between. The CDR3 is 15 amino acids.

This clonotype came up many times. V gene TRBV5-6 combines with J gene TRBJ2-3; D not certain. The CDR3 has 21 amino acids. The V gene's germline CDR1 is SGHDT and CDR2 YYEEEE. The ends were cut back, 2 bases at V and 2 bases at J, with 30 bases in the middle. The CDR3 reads CASSFRYGQKRFFSNTDTQYF. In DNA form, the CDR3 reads TGTGCCAGCAGCTTTCGATACGGGCAAAAACGATTCTTCAGCAACACAGATACGCAGTATTTT.

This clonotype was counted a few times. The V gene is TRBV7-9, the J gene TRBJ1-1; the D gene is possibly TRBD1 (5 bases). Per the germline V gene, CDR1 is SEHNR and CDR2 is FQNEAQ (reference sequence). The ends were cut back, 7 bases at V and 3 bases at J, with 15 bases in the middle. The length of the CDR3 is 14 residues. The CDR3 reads CASTLWGVDTEAFF. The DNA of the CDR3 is TGTGCCAGCACCCTTTGGGGGGTAGACACTGAAGCTTTCTTT.

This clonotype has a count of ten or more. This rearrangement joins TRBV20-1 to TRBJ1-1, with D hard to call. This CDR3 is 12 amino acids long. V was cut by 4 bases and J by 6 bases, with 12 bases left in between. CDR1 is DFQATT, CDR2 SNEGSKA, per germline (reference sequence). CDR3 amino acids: CSATHVVAEAFF. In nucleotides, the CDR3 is TGCAGTGCTACCCATGTGGTCGCTGAAGCTTTCTTT.

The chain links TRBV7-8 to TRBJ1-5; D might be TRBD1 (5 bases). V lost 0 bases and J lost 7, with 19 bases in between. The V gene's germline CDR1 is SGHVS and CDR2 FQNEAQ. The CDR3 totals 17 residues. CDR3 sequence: CASSLARSKGGGQPQHF. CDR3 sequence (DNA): TGTGCCAGCAGCTTAGCGCGTAGTAAGGGCGGGGGACAGCCCCAGCATTTT.

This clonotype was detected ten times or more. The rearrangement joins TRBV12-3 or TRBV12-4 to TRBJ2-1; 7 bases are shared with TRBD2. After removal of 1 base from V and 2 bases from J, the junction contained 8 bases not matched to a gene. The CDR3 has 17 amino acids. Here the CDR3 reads CASSLGGRESPYNEQFF. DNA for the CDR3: TGTGCCAGCAGTTTAGGCGGGCGGGAGAGTCCCTACAATGAGCAGTTCTTC.

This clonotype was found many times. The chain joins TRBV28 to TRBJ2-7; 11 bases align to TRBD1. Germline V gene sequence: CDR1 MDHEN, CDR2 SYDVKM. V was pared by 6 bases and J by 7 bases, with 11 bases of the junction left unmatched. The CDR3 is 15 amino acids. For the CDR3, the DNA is TGTGCCAGCAGCCCCGGGACAGGGGGTCCGAGGGAGCAGTACTTC. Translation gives CASSPGTGGPREQYF.

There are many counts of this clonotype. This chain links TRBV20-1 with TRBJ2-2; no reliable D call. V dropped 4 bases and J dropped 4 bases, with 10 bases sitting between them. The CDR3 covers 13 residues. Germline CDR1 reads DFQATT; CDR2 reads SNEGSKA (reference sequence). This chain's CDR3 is CSANRETTGELFF. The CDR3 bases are TGCAGTGCTAACCGTGAGACCACCGGGGAGCTGTTTTTT.

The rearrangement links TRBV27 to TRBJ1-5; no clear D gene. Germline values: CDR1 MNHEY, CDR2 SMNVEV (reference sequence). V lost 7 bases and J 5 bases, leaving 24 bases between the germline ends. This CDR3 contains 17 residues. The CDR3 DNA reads TGTGCCAGCAAGGCCTACTACGGCAGGAGTAAGGATCAGCCCCAGCATTTT. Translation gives CASKAYYGRSKDQPQHF.

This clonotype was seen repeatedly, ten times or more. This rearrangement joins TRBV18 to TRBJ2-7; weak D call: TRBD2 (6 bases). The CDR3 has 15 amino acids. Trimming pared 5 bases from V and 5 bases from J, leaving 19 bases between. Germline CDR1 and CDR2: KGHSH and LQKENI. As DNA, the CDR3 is TGTGCCAGCTCAATTTCGGGGGTCCCCGGGGACGAGCAGTACTTC. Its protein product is CASSISGVPGDEQYF.

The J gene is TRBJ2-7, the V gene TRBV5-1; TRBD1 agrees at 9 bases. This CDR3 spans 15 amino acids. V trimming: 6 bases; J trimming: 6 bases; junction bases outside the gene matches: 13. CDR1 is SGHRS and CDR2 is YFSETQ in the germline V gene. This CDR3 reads CASTPWGTGNGEQYF. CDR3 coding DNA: TGCGCCAGCACGCCATGGGGGACAGGGAACGGCGAGCAGTACTTC. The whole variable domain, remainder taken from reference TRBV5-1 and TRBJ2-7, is KAGVTQTPRYLIKTRGQQVTLSCSPISGHRSVSWYQQTPGQGLQFLFEYFSETQRNKGNFPGRFSGRQFSNSRSEMNVSTLELGDSALYLCASTPWGTGNGEQYFGPGTRLTVT.